The clone carrying this TCR beta chain was observed once. The sample is drawn from a study of blood T cell repertoires in COVID-19. Overall study context: Both acute and convalescent COVID-19 samples were obtained from the United States, Italy and Spain.

Original methodology: Estimated nucleated cell counts came from reference gene primer amplification. Here immunoSEQ multiplex PCR was the method, and the copy in TCRdb shows in-frame clones only, minus some. For V, J and clone size, that table is used; D and trimming come from the DNA. The sample consists of around 310,000 clones, 90% of them appearing once. Enrolment of Seattle patients took place during active infection, and they were followed longitudinally. CDR1 and CDR2 from the germline V gene are SGDLS and YYNGEE. The CDR3 length is 14 residues. V lost 4 bases to trimming and J lost 2 bases, with 12 bases between them.

The V and J genes are TRBV9 and TRBJ2-5, with a possible D match to TRBD2 (5 bases). Sequencing was done on a sample of peripheral blood. This clonotype originated in a woman in her forties with COVID-19, enrolled during active disease. This CDR3 is CASSPGVRQETQYF. The CDR3, as DNA: TGTGCCAGCAGCCCCGGGGTGCGGCAAGAGACCCAGTACTTC.